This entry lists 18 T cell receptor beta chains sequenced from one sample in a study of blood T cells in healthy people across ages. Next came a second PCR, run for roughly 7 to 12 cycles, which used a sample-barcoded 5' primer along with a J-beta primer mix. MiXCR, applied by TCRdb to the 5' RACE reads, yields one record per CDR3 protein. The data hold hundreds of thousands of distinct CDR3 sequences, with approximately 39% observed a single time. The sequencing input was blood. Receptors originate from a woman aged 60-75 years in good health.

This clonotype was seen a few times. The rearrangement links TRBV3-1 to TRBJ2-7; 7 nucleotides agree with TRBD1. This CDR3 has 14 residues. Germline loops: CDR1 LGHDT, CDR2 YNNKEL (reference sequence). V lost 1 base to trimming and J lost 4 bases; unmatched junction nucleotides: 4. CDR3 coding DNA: TGTGCCAGCAGCCAAGGCTACAGGGGTTACGAGCAGTACTTC. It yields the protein CASSQGYRGYEQYF.

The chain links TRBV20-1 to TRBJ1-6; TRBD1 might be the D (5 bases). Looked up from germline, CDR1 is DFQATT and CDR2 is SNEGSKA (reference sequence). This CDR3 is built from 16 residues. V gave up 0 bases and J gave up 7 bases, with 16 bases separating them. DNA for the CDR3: TGCAGTGCTAGAGAACCCGGGGGGTACAAGAATTCACCCCTCCACTTT. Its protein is CSAREPGGYKNSPLHF.

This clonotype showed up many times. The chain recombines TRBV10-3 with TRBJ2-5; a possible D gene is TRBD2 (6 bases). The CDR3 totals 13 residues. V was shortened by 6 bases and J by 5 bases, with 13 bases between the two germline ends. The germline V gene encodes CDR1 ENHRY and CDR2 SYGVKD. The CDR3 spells CAISAERGETQYF. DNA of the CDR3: TGTGCCATCAGCGCTGAACGGGGGGAGACCCAGTACTTC.

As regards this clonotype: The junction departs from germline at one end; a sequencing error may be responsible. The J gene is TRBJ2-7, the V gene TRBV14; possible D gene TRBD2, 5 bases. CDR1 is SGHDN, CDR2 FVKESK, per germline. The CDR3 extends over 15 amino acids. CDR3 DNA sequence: TGCGCCAGCAGCCAATGGCCCGGAGGAATCTACGAGCAGTACTTC. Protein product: CASSQWPGGIYEQYF.

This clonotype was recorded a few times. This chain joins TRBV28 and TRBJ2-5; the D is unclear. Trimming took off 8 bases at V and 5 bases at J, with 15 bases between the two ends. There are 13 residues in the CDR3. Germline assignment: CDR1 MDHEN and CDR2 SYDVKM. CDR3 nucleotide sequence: TGTGCCAGCTCCCGAGGTAACGAGGAGACCCAGTACTTC. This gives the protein CASSRGNEETQYF.

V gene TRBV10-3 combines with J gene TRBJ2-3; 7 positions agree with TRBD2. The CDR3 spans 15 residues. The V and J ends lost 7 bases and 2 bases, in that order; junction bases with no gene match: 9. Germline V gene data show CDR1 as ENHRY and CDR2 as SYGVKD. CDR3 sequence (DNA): TGTGCCATCACGGCTAGCGGATCTTACACAGATACGCAGTATTTT. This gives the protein CAITASGSYTDTQYF.

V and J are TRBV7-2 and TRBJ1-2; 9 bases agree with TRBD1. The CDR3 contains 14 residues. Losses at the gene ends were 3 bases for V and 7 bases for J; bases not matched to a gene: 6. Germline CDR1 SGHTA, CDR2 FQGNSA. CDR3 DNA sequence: TGTGCCAGCAGCTTTCCGCGGACAGGGGTTGGCTACACCTTC. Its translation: CASSFPRTGVGYTF.

In DNA form, the CDR3 reads TGTGCCAGCAGTCCGGGGCCTGGTGGGCAGTACTTC. Translating it yields CASSPGPGGQYF. The chain links TRBV12-3 or TRBV12-4 to TRBJ2-7, with D perhaps given as TRBD1 or TRBD2 (5 bases each). This CDR3 is built from 12 residues. The V and J ends lost 5 bases and 9 bases respectively, with 14 bases between them.

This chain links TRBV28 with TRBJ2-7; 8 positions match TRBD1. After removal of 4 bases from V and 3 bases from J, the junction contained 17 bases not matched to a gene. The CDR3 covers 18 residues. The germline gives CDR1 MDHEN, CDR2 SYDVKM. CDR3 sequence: CASSSPGQGILFSYEQYF. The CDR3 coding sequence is TGTGCCAGCAGTTCGCCCGGACAGGGAATACTTTTTAGCTACGAGCAGTACTTC.

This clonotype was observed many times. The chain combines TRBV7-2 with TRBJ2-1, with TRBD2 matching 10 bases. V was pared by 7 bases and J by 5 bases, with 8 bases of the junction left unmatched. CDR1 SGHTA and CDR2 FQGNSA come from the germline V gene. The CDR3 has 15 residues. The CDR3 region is CASTTGTSDNNEQFF. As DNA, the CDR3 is TGTGCCAGCACAACCGGGACTAGCGACAACAATGAGCAGTTCTTC. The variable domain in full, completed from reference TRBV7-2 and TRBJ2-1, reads GAGVSQSPSNKVTEKGKDVELRCDPISGHTALYWYRQSLGQGLEFLIYFQGNSAPDKSGLPSDRFSAERTGGSVSTLTIQRTQQEDSAVYLCASTTGTSDNNEQFFGPGTRLTVL.

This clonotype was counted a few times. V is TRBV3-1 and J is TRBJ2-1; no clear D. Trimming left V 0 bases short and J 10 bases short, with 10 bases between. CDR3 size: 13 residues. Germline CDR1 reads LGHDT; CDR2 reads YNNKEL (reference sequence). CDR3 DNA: TGTGCCAGCAGCCAAGACGTGACTTCCGAGCAGTTCTTC. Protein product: CASSQDVTSEQFF.

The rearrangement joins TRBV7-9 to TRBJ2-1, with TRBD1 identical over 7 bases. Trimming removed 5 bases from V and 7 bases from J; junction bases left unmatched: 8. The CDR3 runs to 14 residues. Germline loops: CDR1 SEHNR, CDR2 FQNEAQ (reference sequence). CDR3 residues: CASSPGIRGNEQFF. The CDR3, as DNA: TGTGCCAGCAGCCCCGGGATCAGGGGGAATGAGCAGTTCTTC.

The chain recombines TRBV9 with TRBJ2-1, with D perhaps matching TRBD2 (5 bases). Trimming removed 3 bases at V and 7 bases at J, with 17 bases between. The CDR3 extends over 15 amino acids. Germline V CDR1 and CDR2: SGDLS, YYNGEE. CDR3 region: CASSGLGSQVNEQFF. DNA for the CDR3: TGTGCCAGCAGCGGATTGGGGAGCCAGGTGAATGAGCAGTTCTTC.

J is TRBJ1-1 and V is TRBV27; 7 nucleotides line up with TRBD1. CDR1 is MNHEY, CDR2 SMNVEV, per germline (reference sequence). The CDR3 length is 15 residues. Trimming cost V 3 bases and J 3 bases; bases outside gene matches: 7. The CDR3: CASSLFQGVYTEAFF. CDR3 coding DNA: TGTGCCAGCAGTTTGTTTCAGGGGGTCTACACTGAAGCTTTCTTT.

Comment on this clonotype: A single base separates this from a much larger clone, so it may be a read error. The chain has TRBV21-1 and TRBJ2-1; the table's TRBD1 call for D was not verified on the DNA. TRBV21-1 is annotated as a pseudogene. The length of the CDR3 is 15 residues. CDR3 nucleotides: TGTGCCAGCAGCTCGACGGGACAACCCTACAATGAGCAGTTCTTC. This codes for CASSSTGQPYNEQFF.

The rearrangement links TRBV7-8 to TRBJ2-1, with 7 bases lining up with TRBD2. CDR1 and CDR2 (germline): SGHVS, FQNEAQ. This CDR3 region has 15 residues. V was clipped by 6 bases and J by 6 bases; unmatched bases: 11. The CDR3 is CASSYREASGNEQFF. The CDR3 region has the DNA TGTGCCAGCAGTTACCGCGAGGCTAGCGGCAATGAGCAGTTCTTC.

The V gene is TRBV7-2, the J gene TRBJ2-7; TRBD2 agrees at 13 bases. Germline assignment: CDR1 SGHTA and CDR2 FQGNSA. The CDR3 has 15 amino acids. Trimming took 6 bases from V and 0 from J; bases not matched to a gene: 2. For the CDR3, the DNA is TGTGCCAGCAGGGGACTAGCGGGAATCTCCTACGAGCAGTACTTC. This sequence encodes CASRGLAGISYEQYF.

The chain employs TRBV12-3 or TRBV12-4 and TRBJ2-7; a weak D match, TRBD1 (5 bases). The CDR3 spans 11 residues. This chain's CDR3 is CAIRAGYEQYF. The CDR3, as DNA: TGTGCAATCAGGGCCGGCTACGAGCAGTACTTC.